The next 9 T cell receptor beta chains were all read from a single sample in a study of shared clonotypes between healthy human individuals. The assay was immunoSEQ multiplex PCR, and TCRdb's table has in-frame clones only and misses some. The sample has around 2,000,000 clones, about 95% seen once. The naive CD8 fraction comprised CD45RO-negative cells positively selected for CCR7 and excluded terminally differentiated effector memory CD45RA+ cells. Source material: naive CD8+ T cells sorted from blood. These receptors came from a young man in good health.

The V call is TRBV4-1, the J call TRBJ2-1, with 12 bases that match TRBD2. This CDR3 region has 19 residues. Germline assignment: CDR1 MGHRA and CDR2 YSYEKL. After removal of 0 bases from V and 4 bases from J, the junction contained 10 bases not matched to a gene. This chain's CDR3 is CASSQETRTSGVIYNEQFF. The DNA for the CDR3 is TGCGCCAGCAGCCAAGAAACCCGGACTAGCGGGGTTATTTACAATGAGCAGTTCTTC.

The count of this clone is one. The CDR3 sequence: CASSLWGSNQPQHF. The DNA for the CDR3 is TGTGCCAGCAGTTTATGGGGAAGCAATCAGCCCCAGCATTTT. The chain uses TRBV28 and TRBJ1-5; D is ambiguous. Germline V gene sequence: CDR1 MDHEN, CDR2 SYDVKM. The CDR3 has 14 residues. Trimming took 0 bases from V and 1 from J, leaving 4 bases between them.

V gene TRBV6-6 combines with J gene TRBJ2-7; TRBD1 agrees at 7 bases. The ends lost 6 bases at V and 0 bases at J; junction bases unmatched: 5. The CDR3 covers 14 residues. The germline V gene encodes CDR1 MNHNY and CDR2 SVGAGI (reference sequence). CDR3 nucleotide sequence: TGTGCCAGCAGGGTCCGGACAGGCTCCTACGAGCAGTACTTC. Its translation is CASRVRTGSYEQYF.

The chain combines TRBV4-3 with TRBJ2-1; 9 bases are a match to TRBD2. The germline V gene encodes CDR1 LGHNA and CDR2 YSLEER. J lost 8 bases, V lost 4 bases, and 9 bases had no gene match. CDR3 size: 15 residues. The CDR3 region has the DNA TGCGCCAGCAGCCCCGGACTAGCGTCGGTCTATGAGCAGTTCTTC. This translates into CASSPGLASVYEQFF.

The rearrangement joins TRBV23-1 to TRBJ1-3; 7 positions match TRBD1. TRBV23-1 counts as an open reading frame of uncertain function. J was trimmed by 0 bases and V by 4 bases; bases with no gene match: 9. This CDR3 has 17 amino acids. The CDR3 DNA reads as TGCGCCAGCAGTCCCCCCGCAGGGGGTGACTCTGGAAACACCATATATTTT. Translation gives CASSPPAGGDSGNTIYF.

The chain links TRBV2 to TRBJ2-7; D call uncertain. CDR3 length equals 12 residues. Germline values: CDR1 SNHLY, CDR2 FYNNEI. Trimming cost V 1 base and J 7 bases, with 8 bases left between them. CDR3 bases: TGTGCCAGCAGTGAAGGGCCCCTGGAGCAGTACTTC. Translating gives CASSEGPLEQYF.

This chain uses TRBV29-1 with TRBJ2-5; 9 bases are a match to TRBD1. From germline, CDR1 is SQVTM and CDR2 ANQGSEA. The CDR3 is 13 amino acids. With V trimmed by 3 bases and J by 5 bases, 4 bases remained unmatched. CDR3 DNA sequence: TGCAGCGTTGATGCGACAGGGGGGGAGACCCAGTACTTC. It yields the protein CSVDATGGETQYF.

The chain links TRBV2 to TRBJ2-1; either TRBD1 or TRBD2 may fit D (5 bases each). The germline gives CDR1 SNHLY, CDR2 FYNNEI. Trimming cost V 5 bases and J 8 bases, with 22 bases left between them. The CDR3 loop spans 16 amino acids. The CDR3 is CASSRVPGRGLDEQFF. For the CDR3, the DNA is TGTGCCAGCAGTCGAGTACCGGGACGGGGCTTGGATGAGCAGTTCTTC.

The gene calls are TRBV11-3 and TRBJ2-7; D ambiguous. Germline-derived CDR1 and CDR2 are SGHNT and YENEEA. Trimming left V 5 bases short and J 2 bases short, with 13 bases between. This CDR3 region has 14 residues. The CDR3 loop reads CASSLSHGPYEQYF. The CDR3 DNA is TGTGCCAGCAGCCTCTCACACGGACCCTACGAGCAGTACTTC.